This TCR beta chain comes out of a study of technical replicates of blood from a handful of donors. The CDR3 totals 17 residues. The germline gives CDR1 MNHEY, CDR2 SMNVEV (reference sequence). Losses at the gene ends were 7 bases for V and 6 bases for J; bases not matched to a gene: 17. Produced via immunoSEQ multiplex PCR; TCRdb's table is partial and in-frame only. Of 55,000 to 75,000 clones in the sample, 80% to 95% were seen once. The sequence came from a human donor in good health. This sequence joins TRBV27 and TRBJ2-1, with 8 bases lining up with TRBD2. Sequencing was done on a sample of T cells isolated from PBMCs. CDR3 coding DNA: TGTGCCAGCAAGGGGACGAGCGGGAGTTTTGGGGTCAATGAGCAGTTCTTC. Its translation is CASKGTSGSFGVNEQFF.